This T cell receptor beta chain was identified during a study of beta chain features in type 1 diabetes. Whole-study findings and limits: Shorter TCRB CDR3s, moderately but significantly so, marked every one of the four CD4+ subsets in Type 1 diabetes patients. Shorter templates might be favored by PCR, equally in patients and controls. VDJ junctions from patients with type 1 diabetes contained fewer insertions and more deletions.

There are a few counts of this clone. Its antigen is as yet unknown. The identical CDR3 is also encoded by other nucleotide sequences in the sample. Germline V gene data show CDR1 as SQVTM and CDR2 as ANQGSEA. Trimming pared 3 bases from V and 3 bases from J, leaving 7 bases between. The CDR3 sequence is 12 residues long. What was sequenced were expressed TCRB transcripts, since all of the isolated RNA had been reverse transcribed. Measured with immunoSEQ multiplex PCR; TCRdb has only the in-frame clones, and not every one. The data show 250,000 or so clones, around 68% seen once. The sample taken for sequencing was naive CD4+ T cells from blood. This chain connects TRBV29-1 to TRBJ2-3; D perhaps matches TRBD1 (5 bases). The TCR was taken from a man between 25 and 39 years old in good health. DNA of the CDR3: TGCAGCGTTGATCCAGGGACAGATACGCAGTATTTT. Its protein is CSVDPGTDTQYF.